The clone carrying this T cell receptor beta chain was recorded many times. The record originates from a study of T-cell reconstitution after alpha-beta-depleted transplantation in children. Using unique molecular identifiers, the investigators prepared the TCRbeta library. TCRdb used MiXCR to reprocess the PCR reads, holding one entry per CDR3 protein. The repertoire holds under 300,000 distinct CDR3 sequences, with roughly 11% as singletons. CDR1 is SGHTA and CDR2 is FQGNSA in the germline V gene. Deletions cut 2 bases from V and 2 bases from J, with 15 bases between. CDR3 length: 16 amino acids. This sequence originates from a male patient aged 2 to 9 who had a stem cell transplant for chronic granulomatous disease, so the T cells may come from the graft donor. The chain combines TRBV7-2 with TRBJ2-5, with D hard to call. Sequenced material: peripheral blood, taken 180 days after TCRalphabeta/CD19-depleted stem cell transplant. This CDR3 reads CASSLQERRPQETQYF. The CDR3 bases are TGTGCCAGCAGCTTACAGGAGCGACGGCCGCAAGAGACCCAGTACTTC.